These 28 T cell receptor beta chains originate from one sample sequenced in a study of T cells in Graves' hyperthyroidism and ophthalmopathy. Amplified TCR beta CDR3 regions came from RNA transcripts. Carried out on the TCR CDR3, a first-round RT-PCR used the HTBI primer set. TCRdb re-called the multiplex PCR reads through MiXCR, storing one row per CDR3 protein. The sample includes around 340,000 distinct CDR3 sequences, about a sixth seen only once; the top ten take around a third. Input material: blood. These receptors all stem from a woman in her 30s with Graves' hyperthyroidism that later progressed to Graves' ophthalmopathy.

V usage is TRBV15 and J usage is TRBJ1-2, with 8 bases lining up with TRBD1. The CDR3 has 14 residues. The V gene's germline CDR1 is LNHNV and CDR2 YYDKDF (reference sequence). J gave up 4 bases and V 5 bases, and 6 bases lay outside the gene matches. CDR3 protein: CATSPLGQGYGYTF. The CDR3 nucleotides read TGTGCCACCAGCCCTCTAGGACAGGGCTATGGCTACACCTTC.

This clonotype was found many times. This chain uses TRBV6-2 or TRBV6-3 with TRBJ1-1; D remains ambiguous. Germline V gene sequence: CDR1 MNHEY, CDR2 SVGEGT. The CDR3 extends over 15 amino acids. The ends were cut back, 0 bases at V and 0 bases at J, with 8 bases in the middle. The CDR3 region is CASSYSTVMNTEAFF. CDR3 nucleotides: TGTGCCAGCAGTTACTCTACAGTTATGAACACTGAAGCTTTCTTT.

There are many counts of this clonotype. The CDR3 DNA reads TGCAGTGCTAGGGGGCTGATGCATAATTCACCCCTCCACTTT. It codes for CSARGLMHNSPLHF. This chain uses TRBV20-1 with TRBJ1-6; a weak D match, TRBD1 (5 bases). The V gene's germline CDR1 is DFQATT and CDR2 SNEGSKA (reference sequence). V shed 3 bases and J shed 5 bases, with 11 bases lying between them. The length of the CDR3 is 14 residues.

The V and J genes are TRBV5-1 and TRBJ1-1, with a weak D call TRBD1 (6 bases). Germline V gene lookup returns CDR1 SGHRS and CDR2 YFSETQ. Trimming pared 2 bases from V and 1 base from J, leaving 12 bases between. CDR3 length: 15 amino acids. Here the CDR3 DNA reads TGCGCCAGCAGCTTCAGGGGCCCGTCGAACACTGAAGCTTTCTTT. It is translated as CASSFRGPSNTEAFF.

This clonotype was seen at least ten times. J is TRBJ2-5 and V is TRBV20-1; 12 nucleotides agree with TRBD2. Germline CDR1 reads DFQATT; CDR2 reads SNEGSKA (reference sequence). This CDR3 is 18 amino acids long. Trimming at V came to 3 bases and at J to 4 bases, leaving 15 bases not matched to a gene. The CDR3 region is CSARQDLTSGSLGETQYF. Here the CDR3 DNA reads TGCAGTGCTAGGCAGGACCTGACTAGCGGGAGTCTCGGAGAGACCCAGTACTTC.

This clonotype was detected many times. The chain links TRBV19 to TRBJ2-1; TRBD2 aligns across 10 bases. V lost 6 bases and J lost 10; bases outside the gene matches: 12. This CDR3 spans 15 amino acids. The V gene's germline CDR1 is LNHDA and CDR2 SQIVND (reference sequence). The CDR3 region is CASSIIKREGREQFF. The CDR3 DNA follows: TGTGCCAGTAGCATCATTAAGCGGGAGGGGAGGGAGCAGTTCTTC.

The table lists this clonotype with many counts. The chain couples TRBV27 to TRBJ2-2; 7 nucleotides match TRBD1. CDR1 is MNHEY and CDR2 is SMNVEV in the germline V gene (reference sequence). This CDR3 has 14 residues. Germline trimming cut 5 bases from V and 4 bases from J; bases unmatched to any gene: 4. The CDR3 region is CASSTNRGTGELFF. In nucleotides, the CDR3 is TGTGCCAGCAGTACAAACAGGGGCACCGGGGAGCTGTTTTTT.

This clonotype was picked up many times. This chain joins TRBV12-3 or TRBV12-4 and TRBJ2-1, with 7 bases lining up with TRBD1. The CDR3 sequence is 15 residues long. J lost 1 base, V lost 3 bases, and 3 bases had no gene match. The CDR3: CASSLEQGSYNEQFF. DNA of the CDR3: TGTGCCAGCAGTTTGGAACAGGGGTCCTACAATGAGCAGTTCTTC.

This clonotype was counted many times. The chain is built from TRBV11-2 and TRBJ2-7; D unresolved. Germline V CDR1 and CDR2: SGHAT, FQNNGV. The CDR3 consists of 12 residues. The ends were cut back, 5 bases at V and 6 bases at J, with 11 bases in the middle. The CDR3 is CASSASPLEQYF. CDR3 DNA: TGTGCCAGCAGCGCCAGCCCGCTCGAGCAGTACTTC.

The CDR3 DNA reads as TGTGCCAGCAGCGTAGGAAGCAGGACAGGGATTTACGAGCAGTACTTC. Protein sequence: CASSVGSRTGIYEQYF. The chain is built from TRBV9 and TRBJ2-7, with TRBD1 matching 8 bases. J was trimmed by 4 bases and V by 0 bases; bases with no gene match: 9. CDR3 size: 16 residues. Looked up from germline, CDR1 is SGDLS and CDR2 is YYNGEE.

CDR3 amino acids: CATSNRGEFQPQHF. As DNA, the CDR3 is TGTGCCACCAGCAACAGGGGGGAGTTCCAGCCCCAGCATTTT. The chain combines TRBV15 with TRBJ1-5; the match to TRBD1 covers 8 bases. The CDR3 loop spans 14 amino acids. Trimming took 4 bases from V and 7 from J; bases not matched to a gene: 6. Germline V gene data show CDR1 as LNHNV and CDR2 as YYDKDF (reference sequence).

This clonotype has ten or more counts. V and J are TRBV7-2 and TRBJ1-1; a weak D match, TRBD1 (5 bases). The CDR3 covers 13 residues. Germline V lookup: CDR1 SGHTA, CDR2 FQGNSA. V was clipped by 8 bases and J by 1 base, with 11 bases between them. The CDR3 nucleotides are TGTGCCAGCTCGAGCAGGGCGAACACTGAAGCTTTCTTT. It yields the protein CASSSRANTEAFF.

This clonotype was counted many times. The chain's CDR3 is CASSHPNGELFF. CDR3 DNA sequence: TGTGCCAGCAGCCACCCGAACGGGGAGCTGTTTTTT. The chain combines TRBV11-3 with TRBJ2-2; D not resolved. V lost 5 bases and J 7 bases, leaving 8 bases between the germline ends. This CDR3 comprises 12 residues. Per the germline V gene, CDR1 is SGHNT and CDR2 is YENEEA.

In this sample, this clonotype turned up many times. The rearrangement joins TRBV15 to TRBJ2-7; D call uncertain. Germline CDR1 is LNHNV and CDR2 is YYDKDF (reference sequence). Trimming left V 9 bases short and J 3 bases short, with 15 bases between. The CDR3 is made up of 13 amino acids. CDR3: CATSSPRLYEQYF. The CDR3 DNA reads TGTGCCACTTCCAGTCCCCGACTCTACGAGCAGTACTTC.

This clonotype was recorded a few times. This chain uses TRBV27 with TRBJ2-7, with a tentative D call TRBD1 (5 bases). Trimming took off 2 bases at V and 6 bases at J, with 11 bases between the two ends. Germline CDR1 reads MNHEY; CDR2 reads SMNVEV (reference sequence). The CDR3 runs to 13 residues. CDR3 sequence: CASSLRSGREQYF. DNA of the CDR3: TGTGCCAGCAGTTTAAGGTCAGGGCGCGAGCAGTACTTC.

The chain couples TRBV6-1 to TRBJ2-7; TRBD2 is a possible D gene (6 bases). CDR1 is MNHNS and CDR2 is SASEGT in the germline V gene. The CDR3 consists of 15 residues. The V end was cut by 3 bases, the J end by 4 bases, with 16 bases between. The CDR3 bases are TGTGCCAGCAGTGAGGAGCTGGACTACCTTTACGAGCAGTACTTC. This codes for CASSEELDYLYEQYF.

This clonotype was seen a handful of times. The chain uses TRBV29-1 and TRBJ1-3, with a possible D match to TRBD1 (5 bases). The CDR3 is 16 amino acids. The V end lost 3 bases, the J end lost 0 bases, and 15 bases lay between the germline ends. Germline V gene lookup returns CDR1 SQVTM and CDR2 ANQGSEA. The CDR3 reads CSVDGGQGGSGNTIYF. CDR3 coding DNA: TGCAGCGTTGACGGTGGCCAGGGTGGCTCTGGAAACACCATATATTTT.

At least ten counts were recorded for this clonotype. The chain links TRBV10-2 to TRBJ1-2; D possibly corresponds to TRBD1 (6 bases). The CDR3 runs 14 residues. Germline CDR1 reads WSHSY; CDR2 reads SAAADI. Trimming shortened V by 7 bases and J by 5 bases, and 17 bases separated the two germline ends. This CDR3 is CASTGTFGGYGYTF. CDR3 DNA: TGCGCCAGCACCGGGACATTCGGAGGATATGGCTACACCTTC.

In its sample, this clonotype was seen many times. V is TRBV4-2 and J is TRBJ2-3; TRBD2 matches at 8 bases. Looked up from germline, CDR1 is LGHNA and CDR2 is YNFKEQ. The CDR3 consists of 16 residues. V gave up 0 bases and J gave up 7 bases; unmatched junction bases: 9. The chain's CDR3 is CASSQDLGGGYNTQYF. For the CDR3, the DNA is TGTGCCAGCAGCCAAGATCTGGGCGGGGGGTATAATACGCAGTATTTT.

The genes are TRBV5-7 and TRBJ2-4, with D possibly being TRBD1 or TRBD2 (6 bases each). TRBV5-7 is an open reading frame, and its role is uncertain. Between the trimmed V and J ends, which lost 3 bases and 7 bases, there was a span of 17 bases. The CDR3 loop spans 15 amino acids. The CDR3 nucleotides are TGTGCCAGCAGCTGGAGGGGGGTAAAGGATAACATTCAGTACTTC. This gives the protein CASSWRGVKDNIQYF.

This clonotype was recorded many times. V is TRBV19 and J is TRBJ2-1, with 9 bases lining up with TRBD2. Unmatched junction bases numbered 8, after V lost 5 bases and J lost 6 bases. The CDR3 is 15 amino acids. Germline values: CDR1 LNHDA, CDR2 SQIVND (reference sequence). The CDR3 region is CASSVAGGSLNEQFF. Here the CDR3 DNA reads TGTGCCAGTAGTGTCGCGGGAGGGAGCCTCAATGAGCAGTTCTTC.

The chain joins TRBV18 to TRBJ2-7; TRBD1 might be the D (6 bases). The CDR3 consists of 13 residues. V was cut by 2 bases and J by 7 bases, with 12 bases left in between. Germline V CDR1 and CDR2: KGHSH, LQKENI. CDR3 in DNA: TGTGCCAGCTCACCAGTCAGGGGTGTGGAGCAGTACTTC. Protein: CASSPVRGVEQYF.

This clonotype was found many times. The chain employs TRBV24-1 and TRBJ2-1, with a possible D match to TRBD2 (6 bases). Germline V gives CDR1 KGHDR, CDR2 SFDVKD. The germline V and J ends were trimmed by 12 bases and 5 bases, with 22 bases remaining between them. The CDR3 has 15 residues. The CDR3 coding sequence is TGTGCCGTCAGCCCCCGTGGGACGGGAGACAATGAGCAGTTCTTC. It specifies CAVSPRGTGDNEQFF.

The chain carries TRBV28 and TRBJ2-7; D not certain. Trimming cost V 2 bases and J 7 bases, with 9 bases left between them. The CDR3 is 12 amino acids. Germline V gene sequence: CDR1 MDHEN, CDR2 SYDVKM. The CDR3: CASSLVSREQYF. The CDR3 DNA sequence: TGTGCCAGCAGTTTAGTGAGTCGGGAGCAGTACTTC. The full variable domain, completed using reference TRBV28 and TRBJ2-7, is DVKVTQSSRYLVKRTGEKVFLECVQDMDHENMFWYRQDPGLGLRLIYFSYDVKMKEKGDIPEGYSVSREKKERFSLILESASTNQTSMYLCASSLVSREQYFGPGTRLTVT.

The chain employs TRBV7-9 and TRBJ2-7; D is uncertain. The length of the CDR3 is 14 residues. CDR1 and CDR2 (germline): SEHNR, FQNEAQ (reference sequence). The germline V and J ends were trimmed by 6 bases and 1 base, with 13 bases remaining between them. Written as DNA, the CDR3 is TGTGCCAGCAGTTACGATCCGACTTCCTACGAGCAGTACTTC. Amino acids: CASSYDPTSYEQYF.

This clonotype showed up many times. The chain is built from TRBV5-6 and TRBJ2-1, with D perhaps TRBD2 (6 bases). The CDR3 extends over 15 amino acids. Germline V gives CDR1 SGHDT, CDR2 YYEEEE. Trimming shortened V by 1 base and J by 4 bases, and 12 bases separated the two germline ends. The CDR3 is CASSLWRRGYNEQFF. CDR3 nucleotides: TGTGCCAGCAGCTTGTGGCGGAGGGGTTACAATGAGCAGTTCTTC.

The table lists this clonotype with a few counts. The V and J genes are TRBV30 and TRBJ2-5; D is ambiguous. This CDR3 region has 13 residues. Germline V gene sequence: CDR1 GTSNPN, CDR2 SVGIG (reference sequence). V lost 8 bases and J 0 bases, leaving 13 bases between the germline ends. This CDR3 is CARLEKDQETQYF. The CDR3 DNA sequence: TGTGCCCGCCTCGAAAAGGACCAAGAGACCCAGTACTTC.

The CDR3 is CASLKTPSSYEQYF. For the CDR3, the DNA is TGTGCCAGTCTGAAGACCCCGAGCTCCTACGAGCAGTACTTC. J is TRBJ2-7 and V is TRBV28, with D uncertain. V was clipped by 9 bases and J by 0 bases, with 15 bases between them. In germline, CDR1 is MDHEN, CDR2 SYDVKM. The CDR3 has 14 residues.